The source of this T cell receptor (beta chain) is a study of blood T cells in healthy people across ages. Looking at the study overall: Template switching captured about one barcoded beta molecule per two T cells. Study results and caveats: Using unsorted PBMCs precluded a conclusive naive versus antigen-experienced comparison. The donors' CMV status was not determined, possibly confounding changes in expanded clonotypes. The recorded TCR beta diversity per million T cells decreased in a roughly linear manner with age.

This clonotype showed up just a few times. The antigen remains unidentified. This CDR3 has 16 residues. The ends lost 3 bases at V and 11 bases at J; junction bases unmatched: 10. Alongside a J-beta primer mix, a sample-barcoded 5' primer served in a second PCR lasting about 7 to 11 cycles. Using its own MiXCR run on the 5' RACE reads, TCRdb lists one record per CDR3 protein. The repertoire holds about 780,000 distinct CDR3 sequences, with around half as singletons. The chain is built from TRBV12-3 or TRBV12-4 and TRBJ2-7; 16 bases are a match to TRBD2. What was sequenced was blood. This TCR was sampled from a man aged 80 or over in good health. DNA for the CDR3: TGTGCCAGCAGTTTTAGGGCCGGGACTAGCGGGAGGGAAGAGTACTTC. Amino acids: CASSFRAGTSGREEYF.